A selection of T cell receptor beta chains follows, all from one sample in a study of response to subunit inactivated influenza vaccine. MiXCR, run by TCRdb on the RT-PCR reads, gives a single entry per CDR3 protein. Of 450,000 to 600,000 distinct CDR3 sequences listed, about 15% were seen once; the top ten hold 2.5% to 3.5%. The specimen comprised CD4+ T cells sorted from PBMCs, sampled roughly 24 months after vaccination. Receptor source: a man between 50 and 70 years old who received an inactivated influenza vaccine. The CDR3 runs from the conserved cysteine through the conserved F or W. A D gene is named only where the DNA matches it firmly. Size is omitted from some rows. Given values are once, few, many or a class for expanded clones.

d_call,j_call,clone_size,cdr3_length,v_call,cdr3_aa,cdr3_nt
.,TRBJ2-1,few,12,TRBV10-2,CASGTTYNEQFF,TGCGCCTCCGGGACGACCTACAATGAGCAGTTCTTC
.,TRBJ1-4,.,13,TRBV20-1,CSASNEIEVKLFF,TGCAGTGCTAGTAATGAAATTGAAGTAAAACTGTTTTTT
.,TRBJ1-1,.,12,TRBV10-3,CASLGVGTEAFF,TGTGCCTCATTAGGGGTCGGCACTGAAGCTTTCTTT
TRBD1,TRBJ2-7,few,14,TRBV20-1,CSAPRTGSPYEQYF,TGCAGTGCTCCCCGGACAGGGAGCCCCTACGAGCAGTACTTC
.,TRBJ1-4,few,14,TRBV7-2,CASSFQGSNEKLFF,TGTGCCAGCAGCTTTCAAGGCTCTAATGAAAAACTGTTTTTT
TRBD1,TRBJ1-4,.,16,TRBV14,CASSHPRTGANEKLFF,TGTGCCAGCAGCCATCCTCGGACAGGGGCTAATGAAAAACTGTTTTTT
TRBD1,TRBJ2-7,.,15,TRBV12-3/TRBV12-4,CASSFRNRGYYEQYF,TGTGCCAGCAGTTTTCGTAACAGGGGCTACTACGAGCAGTACTTC
TRBD2,TRBJ2-5,.,14,TRBV20-1,CSARVAGGMETQYF,TGCAGTGCTAGAGTAGCGGGAGGGATGGAGACCCAGTACTTC
TRBD1,TRBJ1-2,few,15,TRBV5-1,CASSLEGTGNYGYTF,TGCGCCAGCAGCTTGGAGGGGACAGGCAATTATGGCTACACCTTC
.,TRBJ2-1,few,15,TRBV18,CASSPAGLDYNEQFF,TGTGCCAGCTCACCGGCAGGACTGGACTACAATGAGCAGTTCTTC
.,TRBJ1-3,few,15,TRBV10-3,CAIRPLTGSGNTIYF,TGTGCCATCAGGCCTTTAACAGGTAGCGGAAACACCATATATTTT
.,TRBJ2-2,.,14,TRBV6-1,CASSEVVNTGELFF,TGTGCCAGCAGTGAAGTGGTTAACACCGGGGAGCTGTTTTTT
.,TRBJ2-7,few,16,TRBV6-5,CASSYRDRSLSYEQYF,TGTGCCAGCAGTTACCGTGACAGGTCCCTCTCCTACGAGCAGTACTTC
.,TRBJ2-2,few,17,TRBV14,CASSHPPGSLNTGELFF,TGTGCCAGCAGCCACCCCCCGGGTAGCCTGAACACCGGGGAGCTGTTTTTT
TRBD2,TRBJ2-5,many,15,TRBV11-2,CASSLTSGGSQTQYF,TGTGCCAGCAGCCTTACCAGCGGGGGGTCGCAGACCCAGTACTTC
TRBD1,TRBJ2-5,.,14,TRBV7-6,CASSLGGTGETQYF,TGTGCCAGCAGCTTAGGAGGGACAGGAGAGACCCAGTACTTC